This TCR beta chain was sequenced during a study of graft-versus-host responses after intestinal transplantation. Clones were sequenced by immunoSEQ multiplex PCR, and TCRdb holds only the in-frame ones, with some missing. This sample has just over 85,000 clones, with 85% to 95% found just once. On this clone itself: Its antigen is unknown.

Whole-study results and caveats: Recipient marrow harbored GvH clones, some of which surfaced first in ileum or blood.

The receptor comes from a human donor who was the organ donor for an intestinal transplant. Sequencing used unstimulated CD8+ T cells sorted from spleen or lymph node cells, obtained before transplant.

The CDR3 nucleotides are TGTGCCAGCAGCTCCCCTTCTACAGGGACCTACGAGCAGTACTTC. Translating gives CASSSPSTGTYEQYF. The genes are TRBV13 and TRBJ2-7; possibly TRBD1 for D (6 bases). CDR3 size: 15 residues. Germline CDR1 and CDR2: PRHDT and FYEKMQ (reference sequence). V dropped 4 bases and J dropped 2 bases, with 15 bases sitting between them. Variable domain in full (rest from reference TRBV13 and TRBJ2-7): AAGVIQSPRHLIKEKRETATLKCYPIPRHDTVYWYQQGPGQDPQFLISFYEKMQSDKGSIPDRFSAQQFSDYHSELNMSSLELGDSALYFCASSSPSTGTYEQYFGPGTRLTVT.